This TCR beta chain originates from a study of neurological immune-mediated disorders. The unsorted libraries were produced from 2 million PBMCs held at -80 C. The CDR3 covers 14 residues. V lost 3 bases and J 3 bases, leaving 12 bases between the germline ends. This clonotype showed up many times. The antigen remains unidentified. General observations from the study: The study found no CDR3 amino acid sequences shared by expanded clones across subjects, suggesting private repertoires in all groups. HTLV-1-associated myelopathy displayed the greatest TCR clonal expansion, and multiple sclerosis exhibited the smallest, lower than that of healthy controls.

Synthesis of cDNA was carried out by template-switch 5'RACE. The reaction used 10-nucleotide random UMIs. TCRdb re-called the 5' RACE reads through MiXCR, storing one row per CDR3 protein. The sample carries roughly 62,000 distinct CDR3 sequences, approximately 4.6% recorded once. The sequencing input was PBMCs. The V gene is TRBV12-3 or TRBV12-4, the J gene TRBJ2-7, with D unclear. This clonotype was sampled from a woman aged 45-59 years with multiple sclerosis. CDR3 nucleotide sequence: TGTGCCAGCAGTTTGTACAGCATTCTCTACGAGCAGTACTTC. This sequence encodes CASSLYSILYEQYF.